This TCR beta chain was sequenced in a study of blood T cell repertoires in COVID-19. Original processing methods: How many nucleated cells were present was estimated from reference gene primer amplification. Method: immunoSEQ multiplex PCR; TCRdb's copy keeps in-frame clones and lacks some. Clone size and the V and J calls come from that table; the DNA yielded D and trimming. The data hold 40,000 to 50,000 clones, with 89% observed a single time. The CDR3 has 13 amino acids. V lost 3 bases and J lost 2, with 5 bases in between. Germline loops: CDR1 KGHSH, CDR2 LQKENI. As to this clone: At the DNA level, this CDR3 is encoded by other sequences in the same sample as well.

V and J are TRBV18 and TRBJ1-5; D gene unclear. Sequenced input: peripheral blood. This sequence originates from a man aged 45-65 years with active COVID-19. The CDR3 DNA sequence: TGTGCCAGCTCACCCGGGGGCAATCAGCCCCAGCATTTT. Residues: CASSPGGNQPQHF.